The present entry profiles one TCR beta chain with its context. Base qualities are not recorded, but no much larger clone differs from it by a single base. These data originate in a study of graft-versus-host responses after intestinal transplantation (dated by TCRdb to 2020 to 2022). Background on the whole study: The transplants that recipients received were multivisceral, liver-intestinal, or isolated intestinal. Every recipient was given anti-thymocyte globulin induction, then maintenance tacrolimus and steroids for 2 to 4 years. After intestinal transplantation, graft-versus-host and host-versus-graft alloreactive T cell clones were followed in the graft, circulation and bone marrow using bulk TCR-beta CDR3 sequencing. Alloreactive clones were identified by sequencing pre-transplant mixed lymphocyte reaction products and comparing them with unstimulated pre-transplant donor and recipient T cells. Of the 20 to 30 intestinal transplant recipients enrolled in the cohort, one of whom was a retransplant, a few patients without pretransplant specimens were excluded. Donor T cell macrochimerism was defined as a peak of at least 4% donor T cells among recipient peripheral blood mononuclear cells. Rather than being sequenced by the commercial service, samples from a few later patients were sequenced in-house on an Illumina MiSeq and processed with MiXCR.

The full study reports these points: GvH clones were detected in recipient bone marrow, and some of these GvH clones were observed earlier in ileal mucosa or blood, consistent with an intestinal mucosal origin. The conclusions were limited by the relatively low number and heterogeneity of the intestinal transplant patients. High GvH to HvG T cell clonal ratios were observed in the allografts of patients with donor T cell macrochimerism. Early after transplant, declines in HvG clones were associated with peak levels of circulating GvH clones.

Reading from cysteine to phenylalanine, the CDR3 counts 18 amino acids. Only the CDR3 portion is preserved as DNA: 54 bases, with reading frame beginning at the first base. The germline V gene yields MRHNA for CDR1 and SNTAGT for CDR2. The junction shows trimming of 3 bases on V and 1 base on J, and the gene matches do not reach 13 bases of it. What this sample's time point label stands for: cells obtained before transplantation from donor or recipient. In mixed lymphocyte reactions, around 200,000 CFSE-labeled pre-transplant responders were plated with around 200,000 irradiated violet-dye-labeled stimulators and cultured for around six days. After the mixed lymphocyte reaction, proliferating CD3+CD4+CFSE-low and CD3+CD8+CFSE-low responder cells were FACS-sorted on a BD Influx sorter. Libraries were built with the immunoSEQ multiplex PCR assay. In most patients, genomic DNA was isolated using the Qiagen DNeasy Blood and Tissue Kit and sent frozen to Adaptive Biotechnologies for TCR sequencing. High-throughput TCR-beta CDR3 sequencing of genomic DNA from most patients was performed by Adaptive Biotechnologies. In the original analysis: Adaptive's ImmunoSEQ software was the source of the TCR sequencing data for 15 to 20 patients, while a few other patients were processed with MiXCR and VDJtools. To correct CD4 versus CD8 sorting errors, any sequence found in both subsets at a frequency ratio below 5:1 was removed. CDR3 nucleotide sequences shared between donor and recipient were removed because the origin of such sequences could not be assigned. To count as alloreactive, a clone needed at least 2-fold expansion over unstimulated cells and a minimum CFSE-low frequency of 0.002% (template counts) or 0.001% (read counts). Clones detected in sequenced pre-transplant spleen, lymph node, or MLR CFSE-low populations of the donor or recipient were defined as mappable. The cumulative frequency of alloreactive clones was calculated as a percentage of all sequences, weighted by copy number. Imported from immuneACCESS, the table was reduced by TCRdb to in-frame sequences with V and J called. These copies leave out some clones; in studies compared against another copy, an unresolved V gene accounts for under half, and the cause of the remainder is not known. The V and J calls and clone size were taken over from that table, and D and trimming were inferred from the DNA. In all, the sample holds around 19,000 clones, and about half of those were seen once. The ten top clones hold roughly 1% of the sample.

This chain is built from TRBV6-4 and TRBJ2-3; 7 bases in the junction line up with TRBD2. Sequencing was performed on alloreactive CD4+ T cells from a mixed lymphocyte reaction culture, taken before intestinal transplant. Per the publication, the cell subset or site label means: CFSE-low proliferating T cells sorted from approximately 6-day pre-transplant mixed lymphocyte reaction (GvH or HvG direction). This TCR was recovered from a human patient who received an intestinal transplant. The base sequence is TGTGCCAGCAGTGATAGGGGCCCGGGGGGATGGGGCACAGATACGCAGTATTTT. This translates into CASSDRGPGGWGTDTQYF.